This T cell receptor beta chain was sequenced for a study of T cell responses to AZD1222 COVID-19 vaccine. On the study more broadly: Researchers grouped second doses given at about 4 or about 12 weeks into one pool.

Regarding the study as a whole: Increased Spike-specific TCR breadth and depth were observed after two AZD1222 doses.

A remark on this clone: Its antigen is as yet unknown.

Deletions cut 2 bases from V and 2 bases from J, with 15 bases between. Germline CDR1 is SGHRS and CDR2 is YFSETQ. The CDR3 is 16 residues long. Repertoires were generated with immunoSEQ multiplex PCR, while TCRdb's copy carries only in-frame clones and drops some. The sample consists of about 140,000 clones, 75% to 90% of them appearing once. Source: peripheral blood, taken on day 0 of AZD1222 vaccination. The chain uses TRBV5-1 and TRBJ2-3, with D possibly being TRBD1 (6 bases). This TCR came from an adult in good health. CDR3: CASSFLGGFNTDTQYF. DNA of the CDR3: TGCGCCAGCAGCTTCTTAGGGGGATTCAACACAGATACGCAGTATTTT. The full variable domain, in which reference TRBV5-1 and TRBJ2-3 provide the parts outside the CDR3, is KAGVTQTPRYLIKTRGQQVTLSCSPISGHRSVSWYQQTPGQGLQFLFEYFSETQRNKGNFPGRFSGRQFSNSRSEMNVSTLELGDSALYLCASSFLGGFNTDTQYFGPGTRLTVL.